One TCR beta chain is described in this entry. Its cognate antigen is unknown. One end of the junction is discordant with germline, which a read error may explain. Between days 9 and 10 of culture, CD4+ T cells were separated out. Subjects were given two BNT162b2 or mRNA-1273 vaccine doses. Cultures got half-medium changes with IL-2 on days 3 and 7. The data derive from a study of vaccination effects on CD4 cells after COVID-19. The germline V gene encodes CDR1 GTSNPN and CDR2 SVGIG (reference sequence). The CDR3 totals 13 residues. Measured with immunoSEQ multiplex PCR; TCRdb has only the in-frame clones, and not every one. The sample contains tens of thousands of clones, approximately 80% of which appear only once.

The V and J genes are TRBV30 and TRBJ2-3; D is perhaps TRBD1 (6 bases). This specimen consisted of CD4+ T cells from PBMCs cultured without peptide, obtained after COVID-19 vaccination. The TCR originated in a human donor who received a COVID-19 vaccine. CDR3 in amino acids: CAGGGGGTDTQYF. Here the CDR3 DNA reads TGTGCCGGTGGGGGCGGAGGCACGGATACGCAGTATTTT. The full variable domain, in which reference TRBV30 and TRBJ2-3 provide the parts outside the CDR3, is SQTIHQWPATLVQPVGSPLSLECTVEGTSNPNLYWYRQAAGRGLQLLFYSVGIGQISSEVPQNLSASRPQDRQFILSSKKLLLSDSGFYLCAGGGGGTDTQYFGPGTRLTVL.